This passage covers 25 T cell receptor beta chains from one sample sequenced in a study of shared clonotypes between healthy human individuals. In the naive CD8 group, cells lacked CD45RO and were positively selected for CCR7, so terminally differentiated effector memory CD45RA+ cells were left out. TCRdb keeps only in-frame clones here, not all; method: immunoSEQ multiplex PCR. Among about 870,000 clones listed, 80% to 95% were seen once. Sequencing input: naive CD8+ T cells sorted from blood. Receptor source: a young man in good health.

This chain's CDR3 is CASSAGHGYEQYF. In DNA form, the CDR3 reads TGTGCCAGTAGTGCCGGACACGGCTACGAGCAGTACTTC. This chain joins TRBV19 and TRBJ2-7, with D perhaps matching TRBD1 (5 bases). Per germline, CDR1 LNHDA and CDR2 SQIVND (reference sequence). Between the trimmed V and J ends, which lost 5 bases and 3 bases, there was a span of 11 bases. The length of the CDR3 is 13 residues.

As DNA, the CDR3 is TGTGCCAGCAGCCCAGATACAGGGGTTAATGAAAAACTGTTTTTT. The encoded protein is CASSPDTGVNEKLFF. The rearrangement uses TRBV7-9 and TRBJ1-4; 7 bases are shared with TRBD1. Germline CDR1 and CDR2: SEHNR and FQNEAQ (reference sequence). The V gene end was trimmed by 5 bases and the J gene end by 4 bases; junction bases not matched to a gene: 7. This CDR3 is 15 amino acids long.

V is TRBV5-4 and J is TRBJ1-1; D unresolved. V gave up 4 bases and J gave up 1 base, with 8 bases separating them. Germline V gene data show CDR1 as SGHNT and CDR2 as YYREEE (reference sequence). The CDR3 is 13 amino acids. DNA for the CDR3: TGTGCCAGCAGCCAATGGTGGAACACTGAAGCTTTCTTT. Protein product: CASSQWWNTEAFF.

The rearrangement joins TRBV5-4 to TRBJ2-1, with D tentatively TRBD1 (6 bases). This CDR3 has 13 residues. Between the trimmed V and J ends, which lost 0 bases and 5 bases, there was a span of 6 bases. In germline, CDR1 is SGHNT, CDR2 YYREEE (reference sequence). The CDR3 is CASSLGGHNEQFF. The DNA of the CDR3 is TGTGCCAGCAGCTTGGGGGGGCACAATGAGCAGTTCTTC.

This chain joins TRBV29-1 and TRBJ2-3, with 10 bases fitting TRBD2. Germline V gives CDR1 SQVTM, CDR2 ANQGSEA. V trimming: 7 bases; J trimming: 2 bases; junction bases outside the gene matches: 9. This CDR3 is 15 amino acids long. The DNA for the CDR3 is TGCAGCGCTGACCCGACTAGCGGGTCCACAGATACGCAGTATTTT. Translation: CSADPTSGSTDTQYF.

The genes are TRBV5-4 and TRBJ2-1; D gene ambiguous. Germline loops: CDR1 SGHNT, CDR2 YYREEE (reference sequence). The CDR3 runs to 12 residues. The V end lost 4 bases, the J end lost 8 bases, and 10 bases lay between the germline ends. CDR3 sequence: CASSLSEDEQFF. In DNA form, the CDR3 reads TGTGCCAGCAGCCTGTCTGAGGATGAGCAGTTCTTC.

The chain carries TRBV5-3 and TRBJ1-2; D is possibly TRBD1 (5 bases). TRBV5-3 carries the ORF label, with uncertain function. CDR3 length: 16 residues. V lost 4 bases to trimming and J lost 4 bases, with 20 bases between them. This CDR3 is CARSPAPGGGTYGYTF. The CDR3 region has the DNA TGTGCCAGAAGCCCGGCCCCCGGGGGAGGGACCTATGGCTACACCTTC.

The chain joins TRBV27 to TRBJ2-3; weak D call: TRBD1 (5 bases). The CDR3 runs 17 residues. In germline, CDR1 is MNHEY, CDR2 SMNVEV (reference sequence). V shed 4 bases and J shed 2 bases, with 19 bases lying between them. CDR3 sequence (DNA): TGTGCCAGCAGTTCAATTCCCACAGGTTGGCTCACAGATACGCAGTATTTT. Encoded protein: CASSSIPTGWLTDTQYF.

The chain recombines TRBV9 with TRBJ2-7; tentative D call: TRBD2 (5 bases). The V end lost 4 bases, the J end lost 7 bases, and 18 bases lay between the germline ends. The CDR3 extends over 14 amino acids. Germline V gene sequence: CDR1 SGDLS, CDR2 YYNGEE. The CDR3 protein is CASSSTPTRWEQYF. The CDR3 DNA reads TGTGCCAGCAGCTCTACCCCCACTAGGTGGGAGCAGTACTTC.

The V gene is TRBV5-6, the J gene TRBJ2-7; possibly TRBD1 for D (6 bases). The CDR3 is 14 amino acids. Trimming took off 2 bases at V and 3 bases at J, with 12 bases between the two ends. Looked up from germline, CDR1 is SGHDT and CDR2 is YYEEEE. Here the CDR3 DNA reads TGTGCCAGCAGCTTTGGGGACACCCTCTACGAGCAGTACTTC. Its protein is CASSFGDTLYEQYF. The full variable domain, with the rest looked up from reference TRBV5-6 and TRBJ2-7, is DAGVTQSPTHLIKTRGQQVTLRCSPKSGHDTVSWYQQALGQGPQFIFQYYEEEERQRGNFPDRFSGHQFPNYSSELNVNALLLGDSALYLCASSFGDTLYEQYFGPGTRLTVT.

The V call is TRBV2, the J call TRBJ2-6, with D uncertain. The V end lost 3 bases, the J end lost 0 bases, and 6 bases lay between the germline ends. Germline V gene data show CDR1 as SNHLY and CDR2 as FYNNEI. The CDR3 runs to 15 residues. CDR3 residues: CASSDPGSGANVLTF. DNA for the CDR3: TGTGCCAGCAGTGACCCCGGCTCTGGGGCCAACGTCCTGACTTTC.

The chain couples TRBV6-1 to TRBJ1-3, with D tentatively TRBD1 (6 bases). Trimming left V 7 bases short and J 0 bases short, with 13 bases between. The germline gives CDR1 MNHNS, CDR2 SASEGT. The CDR3 runs to 15 residues. The CDR3 DNA reads as TGTGCCAGCAAGACAACAGGGAGCTCTGGAAACACCATATATTTT. It specifies CASKTTGSSGNTIYF.

This chain's CDR3 is CSVYTRETQYF. For the CDR3, the DNA is TGCAGCGTTTATACCAGAGAGACCCAGTACTTC. V usage is TRBV29-1 and J usage is TRBJ2-5; D gene unclear. Trimming took off 5 bases at V and 4 bases at J, with 8 bases between the two ends. From germline, CDR1 is SQVTM and CDR2 ANQGSEA. The CDR3 is 11 residues long.

The chain employs TRBV9 and TRBJ1-2; D perhaps matches TRBD1 (5 bases). The V gene lost 0 bases and the J gene lost 1 base, with 10 bases spanning the gap. The CDR3 runs to 15 residues. Germline V gene lookup returns CDR1 SGDLS and CDR2 YYNGEE. The CDR3, as DNA: TGTGCCAGCAGCGTAGGGGCAGGGTATAACTATGGCTACACCTTC. It specifies CASSVGAGYNYGYTF.

The J gene is TRBJ2-7, the V gene TRBV30, with 8 bases fitting TRBD2. V dropped 0 bases and J dropped 9; count of bases not matched to a gene: 4. This CDR3 is built from 12 residues. Germline CDR1 reads GTSNPN; CDR2 reads SVGIG (reference sequence). The CDR3 DNA sequence: TGTGCCTGGAGTGTTAGCGGGGCCGGGCAGTACTTC. It specifies CAWSVSGAGQYF.

V usage is TRBV7-9 and J usage is TRBJ2-7; perhaps TRBD1 as D (6 bases). V was pared by 6 bases and J by 2 bases, with 17 bases between. Germline loops: CDR1 SEHNR, CDR2 FQNEAQ (reference sequence). The CDR3 covers 15 residues. For the CDR3, the DNA is TGTGCCAGCAGAATAACTGGGGGCGGACCCTACGAGCAGTACTTC. Encoded protein: CASRITGGGPYEQYF.

The rearrangement uses TRBV5-1 and TRBJ2-7, with D perhaps matching TRBD1 or TRBD2 (5 bases each). With 0 bases removed from V and 6 bases from J, the gap between germline ends came to 7 bases. This CDR3 region has 12 residues. The V gene's germline CDR1 is SGHRS and CDR2 YFSETQ. CDR3 loop: CASSLVGPEQYF. The DNA for the CDR3 is TGCGCCAGCAGCTTGGTGGGACCCGAGCAGTACTTC.

The chain employs TRBV15 and TRBJ2-7; D could derive from TRBD1 or TRBD2 (5 bases each). Trimming pared 4 bases from V and 3 bases from J, leaving 13 bases between. From germline, CDR1 is LNHNV and CDR2 YYDKDF (reference sequence). This CDR3 has 14 residues. CDR3 loop: CATSTGDGVYEQYF. Written as DNA, the CDR3 is TGTGCCACCAGCACTGGGGACGGAGTCTACGAGCAGTACTTC.

About this clone: Within the sample, other DNA sequences also encode this same CDR3. The chain couples TRBV19 to TRBJ1-1; no clear D gene. V shed 1 base and J shed 5 bases, with 8 bases lying between them. The CDR3 is 13 residues long. Germline V gene sequence: CDR1 LNHDA, CDR2 SQIVND (reference sequence). CDR3 nucleotides: TGTGCCAGTAGTATAGTCGGAGGAACTGAAGCTTTCTTT. Protein sequence: CASSIVGGTEAFF.

The CDR3 DNA is TGTGCCAGCAGCTTATCACCGGGACAGGGGGAAGGGTTTGGTGGCTACACCTTC. Amino acids: CASSLSPGQGEGFGGYTF. This sequence joins TRBV7-9 and TRBJ1-2, with 11 bases lining up with TRBD1. V dropped 2 bases and J dropped 7; count of bases not matched to a gene: 15. Germline lookup yields CDR1 SEHNR and CDR2 FQNEAQ (reference sequence). The CDR3 sequence is 18 residues long.

V gene TRBV10-2 combines with J gene TRBJ2-7, with TRBD2 identical over 10 bases. CDR1 is WSHSY and CDR2 is SAAADI in the germline V gene. The CDR3 is 14 residues long. V gave up 5 bases and J gave up 5 bases; unmatched junction bases: 6. The CDR3 region has the DNA TGCGCCAGCAGTAGAGCGGGAGGGCCCAACGAGCAGTACTTC. Translating gives CASSRAGGPNEQYF.

The V and J genes are TRBV12-5 and TRBJ2-2, with D possibly being TRBD1 (6 bases). Trimming stripped 7 bases from V and 3 bases from J, with 12 bases between. The CDR3 sequence is 14 residues long. The germline CDR1 and CDR2 sequences are LGHNT and FRNRAP. The CDR3 DNA reads TGTGCTAGTGAAGGGCAGGGGCACACCGGGGAGCTGTTTTTT. It is translated as CASEGQGHTGELFF.

This clone has a single count. The V gene is TRBV7-9, the J gene TRBJ1-2; TRBD1 matches at 8 bases. The V gene end was trimmed by 3 bases and the J gene end by 0 bases; junction bases not matched to a gene: 3. The CDR3 covers 15 residues. Germline CDR1 reads SEHNR; CDR2 reads FQNEAQ (reference sequence). The CDR3 sequence: CASSFSGGANYGYTF. In DNA form, the CDR3 reads TGTGCCAGCAGCTTCTCAGGGGGCGCTAACTATGGCTACACCTTC.

The gene calls are TRBV2 and TRBJ1-5; weak D call: TRBD1 (6 bases). Germline assignment: CDR1 SNHLY and CDR2 FYNNEI. V was shortened by 0 bases and J by 6 bases, with 21 bases between the two germline ends. The CDR3 contains 18 residues. CDR3 DNA sequence: TGTGCCAGCAGTGAAGCGCTTCGGAGGACAGCGGTTTTTCAGCCCCAGCATTTT. As protein: CASSEALRRTAVFQPQHF.

The genes are TRBV5-4 and TRBJ2-1; TRBD2 is a possible D gene (7 bases). The V end was cut by 4 bases, the J end by 8 bases, with 19 bases between. Per germline, CDR1 SGHNT and CDR2 YYREEE (reference sequence). This CDR3 is built from 15 residues. For the CDR3, the DNA is TGTGCCAGCAGCCCCGGGGGGCGGGCGGTAGATGAGCAGTTCTTC. Residues: CASSPGGRAVDEQFF. The entire variable domain, with the rest obtained from reference TRBV5-4 and TRBJ2-1, is as follows: ETGVTQSPTHLIKTRGQQVTLRCSSQSGHNTVSWYQQALGQGPQFIFQYYREEENGRGNFPPRFSGLQFPNYSSELNVNALELDDSALYLCASSPGGRAVDEQFFGPGTRLTVL.